This passage covers 17 T cell receptor beta chains from one sample sequenced in a study of spatial heterogeneity in lung cancer. Time point of the sample: sample taken at primary tumor resection. The input material, whole RNA from tumor, nontumor lung or frozen PBMC, was sequenced unsorted. TCRdb reanalysed the 5' RACE reads using MiXCR and keeps one entry per CDR3 protein. The sample consists of about 95,000 distinct CDR3 sequences, around 8.6% of them appearing once. This specimen consisted of PBMCs, obtained at surgery. Receptor source: a male donor with early-stage non-small cell lung cancer.

This clonotype was seen at least ten times. The chain combines TRBV28 with TRBJ1-2, with 7 bases aligning to TRBD1. Unmatched junction bases numbered 2, after V lost 1 base and J lost 6 bases. The length of the CDR3 is 13 residues. Germline lookup yields CDR1 MDHEN and CDR2 SYDVKM. The CDR3: CASSLYQGDGYTF. CDR3 nucleotides: TGTGCCAGCAGTTTATACCAGGGGGATGGCTACACCTTC.

This clonotype was counted ten times or more. The chain has TRBV2 and TRBJ1-4, with a weak D call TRBD1 (5 bases). CDR1 and CDR2 (germline): SNHLY, FYNNEI. The V gene lost 5 bases and the J gene lost 11 bases, with 12 bases spanning the gap. The CDR3 extends over 12 amino acids. CDR3 sequence: CASSFPGGKLFF. The DNA for the CDR3 is TGTGCCAGCAGTTTCCCCGGGGGGAAACTGTTTTTT.

V is TRBV29-1 and J is TRBJ2-3, with D perhaps assigned TRBD1 or TRBD2 (5 bases each). This CDR3 region has 14 residues. V was shortened by 6 bases and J by 0 bases, with 13 bases between the two germline ends. Germline CDR1 is SQVTM and CDR2 is ANQGSEA. The CDR3 DNA is TGCAGCGTAGCAGGGACGGTTAGCACAGATACGCAGTATTTT. The encoded protein is CSVAGTVSTDTQYF.

This clonotype was counted at least ten times. This chain uses TRBV29-1 with TRBJ2-1, with D possibly TRBD2 on 7 matching bases. The CDR3 consists of 14 residues. Germline CDR1 is SQVTM and CDR2 is ANQGSEA. Trimming took off 6 bases at V and 8 bases at J, with 20 bases between the two ends. The CDR3 bases are TGCAGCGTCTTTAAGGGGGAGGGCCTCGATGAGCAGTTCTTC. It encodes CSVFKGEGLDEQFF.

Only a few counts were recorded for this clonotype. The chain carries TRBV5-1 and TRBJ2-5; tentatively, D is TRBD1 (5 bases). Germline lookup yields CDR1 SGHRS and CDR2 YFSETQ. CDR3 size: 14 residues. V lost 4 bases to trimming and J lost 1 base, with 11 bases between them. CDR3: CASSLQTVQETQYF. The CDR3 DNA follows: TGCGCCAGCAGCCTACAGACAGTCCAAGAGACCCAGTACTTC.

This clonotype occurred a few times. V usage is TRBV28 and J usage is TRBJ2-7; D not resolved. CDR1 and CDR2 from the germline V gene are MDHEN and SYDVKM. The CDR3 sequence is 10 residues long. Trimming pared 8 bases from V and 5 bases from J, leaving 7 bases between. In DNA form, the CDR3 reads TGTGCCAGCGGGGTAAACGAGCAGTACTTC. As protein: CASGVNEQYF.

The rearrangement links TRBV12-3 or TRBV12-4 to TRBJ1-3; D is perhaps TRBD1 (6 bases). V lost 8 bases and J 2 bases, leaving 16 bases between the germline ends. The CDR3 spans 15 residues. The CDR3, as DNA: TGTGCCAGCGGTAGTCAGGAGGGGGCTGGAAACACCATATATTTT. It is translated as CASGSQEGAGNTIYF.

This chain connects TRBV3-1 to TRBJ2-4; 8 bases are a match to TRBD1. The CDR3 contains 14 residues. CDR1 is LGHDT and CDR2 is YNNKEL in the germline V gene (reference sequence). V dropped 1 base and J dropped 6; count of bases not matched to a gene: 2. CDR3 residues: CASSQVDRGNIQYF. For the CDR3, the DNA is TGTGCCAGCAGCCAAGTTGACAGGGGAAACATTCAGTACTTC.

The gene calls are TRBV7-9 and TRBJ2-3, with TRBD1 matching over 9 bases. The CDR3 is made up of 15 amino acids. Per the germline V gene, CDR1 is SEHNR and CDR2 is FQNEAQ (reference sequence). With V trimmed by 5 bases and J by 6 bases, 9 bases remained unmatched. Written as DNA, the CDR3 is TGTGCCAGCAGCCAGGGACAGGGTCATTTCGATACGCAGTATTTT. It encodes CASSQGQGHFDTQYF.

J is TRBJ2-3 and V is TRBV7-9; weak D call: TRBD2 (7 bases). Germline assignment: CDR1 SEHNR and CDR2 FQNEAQ (reference sequence). The CDR3 is 17 amino acids. V was trimmed by 7 bases and J by 0 bases, leaving 20 bases between them. The CDR3 sequence: CASILGRGGLSTDTQYF. CDR3 nucleotide sequence: TGTGCCAGCATCCTCGGAAGGGGGGGCTTGAGCACAGATACGCAGTATTTT.

In its sample, this clonotype was seen many times. The chain couples TRBV5-1 to TRBJ2-3; 8 bases align to TRBD1. Germline V gene sequence: CDR1 SGHRS, CDR2 YFSETQ. The J segment lost 2 bases and the V segment lost 4 bases, leaving 12 bases of the junction unmatched. This CDR3 is 17 amino acids long. The CDR3 loop is CASSPAPGQGHTDTQYF. The CDR3 region has the DNA TGCGCCAGCAGCCCCGCTCCCGGACAGGGACACACAGATACGCAGTATTTT.

This clonotype was seen ten or more times. The V call is TRBV10-3, the J call TRBJ1-2; 7 nucleotides line up with TRBD1. The CDR3 sequence is 13 residues long. The ends lost 5 bases at V and 7 bases at J; junction bases unmatched: 7. Germline V gene lookup returns CDR1 ENHRY and CDR2 SYGVKD. As DNA, the CDR3 is TGTGCCATCAGTCCTGACAGGGCCTTTGGCTACACCTTC. It translates to CAISPDRAFGYTF.

The table lists this clonotype with a few counts. The chain joins TRBV4-3 to TRBJ2-5; D is ambiguous. Trimming removed 0 bases from V and 5 bases from J, with 7 bases in between. The CDR3 is 13 residues long. The V gene's germline CDR1 is LGHNA and CDR2 YSLEER. The CDR3 coding sequence is TGCGCCAGCAGCCAAGACCCCAGGGAGACCCAGTACTTC. This gives the protein CASSQDPRETQYF.

The chain employs TRBV10-1 and TRBJ2-5; TRBD1 might be the D (6 bases). The CDR3 sequence is 15 residues long. CDR1 and CDR2 from the germline V gene are WNHNN and SYGVQD (reference sequence). V dropped 10 bases and J dropped 1 base, with 19 bases sitting between them. The CDR3 DNA sequence: TGCGCCATCCTTTTTAACCCGGACAGCCAAGAGACCCAGTACTTC. Protein sequence: CAILFNPDSQETQYF.

This clonotype was counted ten times or more. The CDR3 DNA reads TGCGCCAGCAGCGCGGGGACAGCTAACTATGGCTACACCTTC. The encoded protein is CASSAGTANYGYTF. The chain combines TRBV5-1 with TRBJ1-2; TRBD1 agrees at 7 bases. The CDR3 is made up of 14 amino acids. Germline CDR1 reads SGHRS; CDR2 reads YFSETQ. Trimming removed 4 bases from V and 0 bases from J; junction bases left unmatched: 3.

This clonotype has ten or more counts. This sequence joins TRBV12-3 or TRBV12-4 and TRBJ2-5; no clear D gene. The CDR3 runs to 11 residues. Trimming pared 2 bases from V and 4 bases from J, leaving 2 bases between. DNA for the CDR3: TGTGCCAGCAGTTTAAGAGAGACCCAGTACTTC. Its translation: CASSLRETQYF.

V and J are TRBV20-1 and TRBJ2-3, with D tentatively TRBD1 (5 bases). The V gene lost 5 bases and the J gene lost 3 bases, with 21 bases spanning the gap. The CDR3 length is 16 residues. CDR1 and CDR2 (germline): DFQATT, SNEGSKA (reference sequence). The CDR3 DNA sequence: TGCAGTGCTCCCCCAGGGCGGAAGGGGTTGACAGATACGCAGTATTTT. It codes for CSAPPGRKGLTDTQYF.